A selection of T cell receptor beta chains follows, all from one sample in a study of T cell responses to AZD1222 COVID-19 vaccine. The table came from immunoSEQ multiplex PCR; TCRdb's copy has only in-frame clones and leaves some out. The table includes 95,000 to 150,000 clones, 90% detected once. The sample was peripheral blood, taken on day 0 of MenACWY control vaccination. The receptors originated from an adult in good health. CDR3s include the opening cysteine and the closing phenylalanine or tryptophan. The order of the fields is clone size, J gene, D gene, V gene, CDR3 protein, CDR3 DNA. The D gene is left open where the match is weak. Size tells how often a clone was seen (once, few, many) or the class of an expanded clone, and some rows leave it out.

once | TRBJ1-2 | - | TRBV27 | CASRHRVGGYTF | TGTGCCAGCAGACACAGGGTTGGCGGCTACACCTTC
- | TRBJ2-7 | TRBD2 | TRBV30 | CAWSVRGGYEQYF | TGTGCCTGGAGTGTACGGGGGGGCTACGAGCAGTACTTC
once | TRBJ2-3 | TRBD2 | TRBV28 | CATVQNRDDLWGGRTDTQYF | TGTGCCACCGTACAAAACCGGGACGACCTGTGGGGGGGGAGAACAGATACGCAGTATTTT
- | TRBJ1-2 | TRBD1 | TRBV11-2 | CASRTGTGPVQGYTF | TGTGCCAGCAGGACCGGGACAGGGCCAGTTCAGGGCTACACCTTC
- | TRBJ2-7 | TRBD2 | TRBV14 | CASSQVAGGPYEQYF | TGTGCCAGCAGCCAAGTGGCGGGAGGACCCTACGAGCAGTACTTC
- | TRBJ1-5 | TRBD1 | TRBV27 | CASSPNPRGVRAQHF | TGTGCCAGCAGTCCTAATCCCAGGGGGGTCCGTGCCCAGCATTTT
- | TRBJ1-3 | TRBD1 | TRBV27 | CASSPQGALGNTIYF | TGTGCCAGCAGCCCACAGGGGGCGCTTGGAAACACCATATATTTT
- | TRBJ2-1 | - | TRBV27 | CASSSLGRRNYNEQFF | TGTGCCAGCAGTTCACTCGGACGGCGAAACTACAATGAGCAGTTCTTC
- | TRBJ2-4 | TRBD1 | TRBV2 | CASSETGVIQYF | TGTGCCAGCAGTGAAACAGGGGTCATTCAGTACTTC
- | TRBJ1-4 | - | TRBV5-1 | CASSFTPTNEKLFF | TGCGCCAGCAGCTTTACTCCAACTAATGAAAAACTGTTTTTT
- | TRBJ2-1 | - | TRBV5-1 | CASSLEPSGSYNEQFF | TGCGCCAGCAGCTTGGAACCTTCCGGGTCCTACAATGAGCAGTTCTTC
- | TRBJ2-7 | - | TRBV21-1 | CASNPQVAGPGSYEQYF | TGTGCCAGCAACCCACAAGTAGCGGGACCCGGCTCCTACGAGCAGTACTTC
- | TRBJ1-2 | - | TRBV28 | CASTPRAGAFTF | TGTGCCAGCACCCCAAGGGCCGGGGCCTTTACCTTC
- | TRBJ2-1 | - | TRBV12-3/TRBV12-4 | CASSLWGNEQFF | TGTGCCAGCAGTTTATGGGGCAATGAGCAGTTCTTC
- | TRBJ1-5 | - | TRBV28 | CASSLSVGRQPQHF | TGTGCCAGCAGTTTATCCGTGGGACGGCAGCCCCAGCATTTT
- | TRBJ2-7 | - | TRBV5-6 | CASSSGLTGYEQYF | TGTGCCAGCAGCTCGGGCCTTACGGGCTACGAGCAGTACTTC
- | TRBJ2-1 | TRBD2 | TRBV27 | CASSLILAGDYNEQFF | TGTGCCAGCAGTTTGATATTAGCGGGGGACTACAATGAGCAGTTCTTC
- | TRBJ2-6 | TRBD1 | TRBV5-6 | CASSLGQGPSSGANVLTF | TGTGCCAGCAGCCTCGGACAGGGGCCGAGCTCTGGGGCCAACGTCCTGACTTTC
- | TRBJ2-1 | - | TRBV11-2 | CASSPILVRRGSYNEQFF | TGTGCCAGCAGCCCAATCCTAGTTAGACGGGGCTCCTACAATGAGCAGTTCTTC
once | TRBJ2-3 | - | TRBV7-2 | CASRALGGVTDTQYF | TGTGCCAGCAGGGCCCTGGGCGGGGTCACAGATACGCAGTATTTT
- | TRBJ2-2 | - | TRBV5-4 | CASSARVGNTGELFF | TGTGCCAGCAGCGCCAGGGTTGGAAACACCGGGGAGCTGTTTTTT
- | TRBJ1-1 | - | TRBV6-5 | CARPGLVYTEAFF | TGTGCCAGGCCGGGGCTGGTTTACACTGAAGCTTTCTTT
once | TRBJ2-1 | TRBD2 | TRBV27 | CASSPYLSGRPNEQFF | TGTGCCAGCAGTCCGTACCTTAGCGGGAGGCCCAATGAGCAGTTCTTC
- | TRBJ2-1 | TRBD2 | TRBV7-9 | CASSLGIAGGDEQFF | TGTGCCAGCAGCTTAGGGATAGCGGGAGGGGATGAGCAGTTCTTC
- | TRBJ1-5 | - | TRBV6-5 | CASRSSPQTDFLHF | TGTGCCAGCAGATCCTCTCCCCAGACAGATTTTCTTCATTTT
- | TRBJ2-2 | TRBD1 | TRBV3-1/TRBV3-2 | CASSQWDRPNTGELFF | TGTGCCAGCAGCCAATGGGACAGACCGAACACCGGGGAGCTGTTTTTT
once | TRBJ2-5 | - | TRBV15 | CATSRARKTQYF | TGTGCCACCAGCAGAGCAAGAAAGACCCAGTACTTC
- | TRBJ1-4 | - | TRBV18 | CASSRALNEKLFF | TGTGCCAGCTCGCGGGCGCTTAATGAAAAACTGTTTTTT